The source of this T cell receptor beta chain is a study of blood T cell dynamics during melanoma immunotherapy (TCRdb year 2020). Background for the entire study: All patients had metastatic melanoma and were given first-line pembrolizumab or nivolumab plus ipilimumab as standard of care in the United Kingdom. The training cohort consisted of consecutive patients, while an additional independent group of patients from the same centre was pooled to form an external validation set. To identify early correlates of response, the study profiled peripheral T cell receptor repertoires in patients with metastatic melanoma before and after one cycle of checkpoint inhibitor therapy. General findings and caveats noted by the study authors: Patients who later achieved disease control showed a bifurcated PBMC repertoire reorganization at W3, with increased clonality or increased diversity, unlike progressors. The study could not determine whether the T cell clones driving repertoire changes were melanoma-specific or reflected general immune activation. The relatively small sample size was recognized as a factor that could limit how well the results generalize.

On this clone itself: The clone's antigen remains unknown. No base-level quality is on record; no much larger clone is a single base apart.

This specimen's time point label, interpreted: week 3, after first cycle of checkpoint inhibitor. Blood samples were taken before treatment (T0) and at week 3 (W3), following the first cycle of checkpoint blockade. Except for two patients with rapid clinical progression, response was assessed 12 weeks after the first infusion by RECIST 1.1; disease control meant complete response, partial response or stable disease. Any patient who had received prior systemic cancer treatment, was on concomitant immunosuppressant therapy or had synchronous other active malignancies was excluded. TCR beta was sequenced in both bulk PBMC and plasma cell-free DNA in order to track circulating cells as well as T cell turnover. Lymphoprep and SepMate tubes were used to isolate PBMC from blood, and red cell lysis was then performed. QIAamp DNA Blood Mini kits were used to extract DNA from PBMC and from sorted T cell subsets.

For every bulk PBMC sample, a fixed 350 ng of DNA was loaded. TCR beta CDR3 sequences were amplified from genomic DNA using the immunoSEQ TCRb Assay kit according to manufacturer instructions. The KAPA Library Quantification Kit for Illumina platforms was used to quantify the pooled libraries by qPCR. Pooled libraries were sequenced on an Illumina NextSeq 500, clustered at about 0.6-1.2 pM. The authors' analysis ran thus. TCR data were analyzed with immunoSEQ ANALYZER and the R LymphoSeq package. A rearrangement efficiency score was calculated as productive divided by the sum of productive and non-productive CDR3 sequences. Clonality was measured with the Gini coefficient and diversity with the Renyi index at alpha=1, compared pairwise between timepoints within each patient. Clonal relatedness used an edit distance of 3, and repertoire similarity used the Bhattacharyya coefficient, both computed in LymphoSeq. To classify response, a linear discriminant analysis based on week-3 changes in clonality and diversity was built using the R MASS and caret packages. Imported from immuneACCESS, the table was reduced by TCRdb to in-frame sequences with V and J called. These copies leave out some clones; in studies compared against another copy, an unresolved V gene accounts for under half, and the cause of the remainder is not known. The V and J calls and clone size come from that table; D and trimming were worked out from the DNA. The sample table records 10,000 to 12,000 clones; over 70% of these occur just once. About 6.9% of the sample is held by the ten biggest clonotypes.

CDR1 is given as MNHNY and CDR2 as SVGAGI, both from the germline V gene (reference sequence). From the cysteine up to the phenylalanine, the CDR3 has a length of 12 residues. Just CDR3 DNA is preserved here, 36 bases in frame from base 1. V and J are truncated by 6 bases and 2 bases respectively, leaving an intervening sequence of 8 bases. This receptor was obtained from a human donor with melanoma. The sample in question was blood, obtained from a patient treated with checkpoint blockade. The V and J genes are TRBV6-6 and TRBJ2-7, with no confidently assigned D gene. The nucleotides read TGTGCCAGCAGCTCGAATACCTACGAGCAGTACTTC. Translation gives CASSSNTYEQYF.